These 12 T cell receptor beta chains share one sample of origin, sequenced in a study of T cell clonality in common variable immunodeficiency. Measured with immunoSEQ multiplex PCR; TCRdb has only the in-frame clones, and not every one. The repertoire consists of some 28,000 clones, none detected only once. Sample: peripheral blood mononuclear cells. The receptors shown here come from a person aged 18 to 75 in good health.

In its sample, this clone was seen many times. With the read ending 3 residues before the CDR3 end, the germline J gene is used to fill in that end. The chain links TRBV9 to TRBJ1-1, with D hard to call. The CDR3 is 9 residues long. Germline-derived CDR1 and CDR2 are SGDLS and YYNGEE. The CDR3 here is CVAGTEAFF. The DNA read from the CDR3 is TGTGTAGCGGGGACTGAA.

This clone was seen repeatedly, ten times or more. Sequencing ends 3 residues short of the CDR3 end; the germline J gene provides the rest. The gene calls are TRBV28 and TRBJ2-7; D might be TRBD1 (5 bases). This CDR3 has 14 residues. V was pared by 3 bases and J by 2 bases, with 11 bases between. Germline CDR1 reads MDHEN; CDR2 reads SYDVKM. This CDR3 is CASSLPGMAYEQYF. Partial CDR3 DNA: TGTGCCAGCAGTTTGCCAGGGATGGCCTACGAG.

This clone appeared many times. The read ends 3 residues before the CDR3 terminus; that terminus is restored from the germline J gene. V is TRBV28 and J is TRBJ2-2; the D is unclear. V was trimmed by 2 bases and J by 7 bases, leaving 14 bases between them. Per the germline V gene, CDR1 is MDHEN and CDR2 is SYDVKM. CDR3 length equals 15 residues. The chain's CDR3 is CASSLDSRNLGELFF. The CDR3 bases that were read are TGTGCCAGCAGTTTAGATTCGCGGAACCTCGGGGAG.

This clone was observed many times. The read halts 3 residues ahead of the CDR3 end, with the missing end drawn from the germline J gene. The J gene is TRBJ2-1, the V gene TRBV14; 8 positions agree with TRBD1. Unmatched junction bases numbered 10, after V lost 0 bases and J lost 6 bases. The germline CDR1 and CDR2 sequences are SGHDN and FVKESK. The CDR3 totals 17 residues. Partial CDR3 DNA: TGTGCCAGCAGCCAAGATCTGTCGGCCGGACAGGGCAATGAG. Encoded protein: CASSQDLSAGQGNE. The complete CDR3 sequence is CASSQDLSAGQGNEQFF.

In its sample, this clone was seen many times. The read comes to an end 3 residues before the CDR3 does, leaving the germline J gene to fill in the end. The genes are TRBV20-1 and TRBJ2-2, with D perhaps matching TRBD1 (6 bases). Germline assignment: CDR1 DFQATT and CDR2 SNEGSKA (reference sequence). There are 13 residues in the CDR3. Partial CDR3 DNA: TGCAGTGCTAGACAGGGGATGGGATCACCG. It yields the protein CSARQGMGSP. The full CDR3 reads CSARQGMGSPLFF.

The sample holds many counts of this clone. The read terminates 3 residues ahead of where the CDR3 ends, so the germline J gene completes it. This chain uses TRBV19 with TRBJ2-7; maybe TRBD2 (6 bases). V lost 4 bases and J 1 base, leaving 11 bases between the germline ends. The germline gives CDR1 LNHDA, CDR2 SQIVND (reference sequence). The CDR3 is made up of 14 amino acids. CDR3 DNA (partial): TGTGCCAGTAGTAACCGGGACTCATCCTACGAG. This gives the protein CASSNRDSSYE. The full CDR3 protein is CASSNRDSSYEQYF.

This clone was found a few times. The CDR3 end falls 3 residues outside the read, so it is completed with the germline J gene. The J gene is TRBJ1-5, the V gene TRBV6-2 or TRBV6-3; 7 bases agree with TRBD1. The CDR3 covers 16 residues. With V trimmed by 6 bases and J by 0 bases, 8 bases remained unmatched. CDR1 and CDR2 from the germline V gene are MNHEY and SVGEGT. The chain's CDR3 is CASSFGQAYSNQPQHF. The DNA read from the CDR3 is TGTGCCAGCAGCTTCGGACAGGCTTATAGCAATCAGCCC.

By sample fraction, this clone is medium-sized. The CDR3 extends 3 residues past the end of the read, so its final part is completed from the germline J gene. V and J are TRBV29-1 and TRBJ2-1; 8 bases fit TRBD1. V lost 3 bases and J lost 8; bases outside the gene matches: 3. The germline V gene encodes CDR1 SQVTM and CDR2 ANQGSEA. The CDR3 covers 12 residues. Incomplete CDR3 DNA: TGCAGCGTTGACAGGGGGCGGGATGAG. It encodes CSVDRGRDE. The whole CDR3 reads CSVDRGRDEQFF.

This clone was picked up many times. The read halts 3 residues ahead of the CDR3 end, with the missing end drawn from the germline J gene. The chain uses TRBV5-1 and TRBJ1-4; 10 nucleotides match TRBD1. J gave up 2 bases and V 4 bases, and 5 bases lay outside the gene matches. Germline CDR1 reads SGHRS; CDR2 reads YFSETQ. The CDR3 contains 16 residues. The covered CDR3 bases are TGCGCCAGCAGCGCTGACAGGGGGCCGACTAATGAAAAA. As protein: CASSADRGPTNEK. The whole CDR3 protein is CASSADRGPTNEKLFF. Using reference TRBV5-1 and TRBJ1-4 for the parts outside the CDR3, the full variable domain is KAGVTQTPRYLIKTRGQQVTLSCSPISGHRSVSWYQQTPGQGLQFLFEYFSETQRNKGNFPGRFSGRQFSNSRSEMNVSTLELGDSALYLCASSADRGPTNEKLFFGSGTQLSVL.

Note on this clone: The read stops 3 residues short of the end of the CDR3; the missing end is completed from the germline J gene. The chain couples TRBV7-6 to TRBJ2-5, with D possibly matching TRBD1 (6 bases). Germline V lookup: CDR1 SGHVS, CDR2 FNYEAQ. This CDR3 region has 16 residues. Trimming took 2 bases from V and 5 from J, leaving 18 bases between them. The CDR3 reads CASSLLVRGVSETQYF. CDR3 DNA (partial): TGTGCCAGCAGCTTATTAGTCAGGGGAGTTTCCGAGACC. Combining the CDR3 with reference TRBV7-6 and TRBJ2-5 gives the whole variable domain GAGVSQSPRYKVTKRGQDVALRCDPISGHVSLYWYRQALGQGPEFLTYFNYEAQQDKSGLPNDRFSAERPEGSISTLTIQRTEQRDSAMYRCASSLLVRGVSETQYFGPGTRLLVL.

This clone was found many times. Read coverage stops 3 residues before the CDR3 terminus; the germline J gene supplies the remainder. The V and J genes are TRBV7-9 and TRBJ1-2; D might be TRBD1 (5 bases). The CDR3 contains 15 residues. The germline V gene has CDR1 SEHNR and CDR2 FQNEAQ (reference sequence). V dropped 4 bases and J dropped 6 bases, with 18 bases sitting between them. The sequenced CDR3 bases are TGTGCCAGCAGCTCATCTTGGGGCAGGAACGATGGC. It codes for CASSSSWGRNDG. From start to end, the CDR3 is CASSSSWGRNDGYTF.

In its sample, this clone was seen a few times. The CDR3 is cut off 3 residues early in the read; its end comes from the germline J gene. This sequence joins TRBV7-6 and TRBJ2-5; possible D gene TRBD2, 6 bases. The CDR3 covers 13 residues. Germline V gives CDR1 SGHVS, CDR2 FNYEAQ. With 4 bases removed from V and 5 bases from J, the gap between germline ends came to 11 bases. The CDR3 loop is CASSYGTVETQYF. Partial CDR3 DNA: TGTGCCAGCAGCTATGGGACTGTTGAGACC.